These T cell receptor beta chains were read from a single sample in a study of blood T cell repertoires in COVID-19. Here immunoSEQ multiplex PCR was the method, and the copy in TCRdb shows in-frame clones only, minus some. The sample yields a few hundred thousand clones, more than 85% seen once. Sequences were obtained from peripheral blood. These receptor sequences come from a woman in her 70s with active or convalescent COVID-19. The CDR3 runs from the conserved cysteine through the conserved F or W. Fields, in order: J gene, V gene, D gene, clone size, CDR3 length, CDR3 DNA, CDR3 protein. The D gene is left open where the match is weak. A clone size is listed for some rows: how often the clone was seen (once, few, many), or a class if it is expanded.

J gene: TRBJ2-1; V gene: TRBV29-1; D gene: -; clone size: -; CDR3 length: 14; CDR3 DNA: TGCAGCGTTGCTCCGTTTAGCTCCTACAATGAGCAGTTCTTC; CDR3 protein: CSVAPFSSYNEQFF
J gene: TRBJ2-7; V gene: TRBV5-6; D gene: -; clone size: once; CDR3 length: 14; CDR3 DNA: TGTGCCAGCAGCTCCCTGGGGCGCCCCAACGAGCAGTACTTC; CDR3 protein: CASSSLGRPNEQYF
J gene: TRBJ1-4; V gene: TRBV15; D gene: -; clone size: -; CDR3 length: 17; CDR3 DNA: TGTGCCACCAGACGAATACAGGGCCAAGGGACTAATGAAAAACTGTTTTTT; CDR3 protein: CATRRIQGQGTNEKLFF
J gene: TRBJ1-5; V gene: TRBV12-3/TRBV12-4; D gene: -; clone size: -; CDR3 length: 13; CDR3 DNA: TGTGCCAGTAGCCAGGGGAGCAATCAGCCCCAGCATTTT; CDR3 protein: CASSQGSNQPQHF
J gene: TRBJ1-1; V gene: TRBV5-1; D gene: -; clone size: -; CDR3 length: 15; CDR3 DNA: TGCGCCAGCAGCTCGAGGGAACCAATGAACACTGAAGCTTTCTTT; CDR3 protein: CASSSREPMNTEAFF
J gene: TRBJ1-5; V gene: TRBV19; D gene: TRBD1; clone size: -; CDR3 length: 14; CDR3 DNA: TGTGCCAGTAGTCCAAGGGGGCGGGGAGGGCCCCAGCATTTT; CDR3 protein: CASSPRGRGGPQHF
J gene: TRBJ2-1; V gene: TRBV5-4; D gene: -; clone size: -; CDR3 length: 13; CDR3 DNA: TGTGCCAGCAGCCCTCCCAGTCGTAATGAGCAGTTCTTC; CDR3 protein: CASSPPSRNEQFF
J gene: TRBJ2-4; V gene: TRBV7-6; D gene: TRBD2; clone size: once; CDR3 length: 16; CDR3 DNA: TGTGCCAGCAGCTTAGCATCTAGCGGTCCCAAAAACATTCAGTACTTC; CDR3 protein: CASSLASSGPKNIQYF
J gene: TRBJ1-2; V gene: TRBV4-3; D gene: -; clone size: -; CDR3 length: 16; CDR3 DNA: TGCGCCAGCAGCCAAGATCATCAGGGGCCGGGCTATGGCTACACCTTC; CDR3 protein: CASSQDHQGPGYGYTF
J gene: TRBJ1-3; V gene: TRBV5-4; D gene: -; clone size: -; CDR3 length: 16; CDR3 DNA: TGTGCCAGCAGCTCCCGTAGAGGGGGTTCTGGAAACACCATATATTTT; CDR3 protein: CASSSRRGGSGNTIYF
J gene: TRBJ1-2; V gene: TRBV7-2; D gene: -; clone size: -; CDR3 length: 14; CDR3 DNA: TGTGCCAGCAGCTTAGTGGGCCAGGGTGGAGGCTACACCTTC; CDR3 protein: CASSLVGQGGGYTF
J gene: TRBJ2-2; V gene: TRBV27; D gene: TRBD1; clone size: few; CDR3 length: 17; CDR3 DNA: TGTGCCAGCAGTCGGACAGGGGCCACAACGAACACCGGGGAGCTGTTTTTT; CDR3 protein: CASSRTGATTNTGELFF
J gene: TRBJ1-1; V gene: TRBV9; D gene: -; clone size: -; CDR3 length: 16; CDR3 DNA: TGTGCCAGCAGCCCAAGCGGAGGACAGACTAACACTGAAGCTTTCTTT; CDR3 protein: CASSPSGGQTNTEAFF
J gene: TRBJ1-1; V gene: TRBV19; D gene: -; clone size: -; CDR3 length: 13; CDR3 DNA: TGTGCCAGTAGTACCTGGACGGGGACTGAAGCTTTCTTT; CDR3 protein: CASSTWTGTEAFF
J gene: TRBJ1-1; V gene: TRBV19; D gene: TRBD1; clone size: -; CDR3 length: 17; CDR3 DNA: TGTGCCAGTAATTTCCCTCCGGGACAGGGGCTGAACACTGAAGCTTTCTTT; CDR3 protein: CASNFPPGQGLNTEAFF
J gene: TRBJ1-2; V gene: TRBV18; D gene: -; clone size: -; CDR3 length: 13; CDR3 DNA: TGTGCCAGCTCCTCACTGCGAGACTATGGCTACACCTTC; CDR3 protein: CASSSLRDYGYTF
J gene: TRBJ2-1; V gene: TRBV27; D gene: TRBD1; clone size: -; CDR3 length: 15; CDR3 DNA: TGTGCCAGCAGTTTATACAGGGGCGCGTTGTATGAGCAGTTCTTC; CDR3 protein: CASSLYRGALYEQFF
J gene: TRBJ1-1; V gene: TRBV2; D gene: -; clone size: few; CDR3 length: 13; CDR3 DNA: TGTGCCAGCAGTGAGCAGGCGAACACTGAAGCTTTCTTT; CDR3 protein: CASSEQANTEAFF
J gene: TRBJ2-7; V gene: TRBV5-5; D gene: -; clone size: -; CDR3 length: 13; CDR3 DNA: TGTGCCAGCAGCCTACGGTTCTCCTACGAGCAGTACTTC; CDR3 protein: CASSLRFSYEQYF
J gene: TRBJ1-2; V gene: TRBV19; D gene: TRBD1; clone size: -; CDR3 length: 14; CDR3 DNA: TGTGCCAGTAGTCCCCAAACAGGGGAAGGGGGCTACACCTTC; CDR3 protein: CASSPQTGEGGYTF
J gene: TRBJ1-2; V gene: TRBV2; D gene: -; clone size: -; CDR3 length: 10; CDR3 DNA: TGTGCCACCCGGGGGAATGGCTACACCTTC; CDR3 protein: CATRGNGYTF
J gene: TRBJ1-3; V gene: TRBV11-2; D gene: -; clone size: few; CDR3 length: 15; CDR3 DNA: TGTGCCAGCAGCTTAGCTGACAGCTCTGGAAACACCATATATTTT; CDR3 protein: CASSLADSSGNTIYF
J gene: TRBJ2-7; V gene: TRBV7-9; D gene: -; clone size: -; CDR3 length: 12; CDR3 DNA: TGTGCCAGCAGCTTAGAACAGACGGAGCAGTACTTC; CDR3 protein: CASSLEQTEQYF
J gene: TRBJ2-7; V gene: TRBV19; D gene: TRBD2; clone size: -; CDR3 length: 16; CDR3 DNA: TGTGCCAGTAGCCATGGGGGAGGGTATGGGACCTACGAGCAGTACTTC; CDR3 protein: CASSHGGGYGTYEQYF